This T cell receptor beta chain was sequenced during a study of early stage breast cancer tumors. Study-level background: Average read coverage per sample was approximately 10-fold. The study, taken as a whole, reports: Tumors had approximately 2.5-fold higher T cell density than normal breast. Tumor and normal breast were distinguished via blood comparison in about 90% of the 16 patients.

This clone was recorded only once. Its specificity is unknown. Sequenced by immunoSEQ multiplex PCR; TCRdb stores in-frame clones only, minus some. The sample records 25,000 to 35,000 clones, 80% being singletons. The sample taken for sequencing was blood. The sequence derives from a person in their sixties or seventies with breast cancer.

This chain's CDR3 is CASSEQGAGELFF. The CDR3 nucleotides are TGCGCCAGCAGCGAACAGGGAGCCGGGGAGCTGTTTTTT. V usage is TRBV5-1 and J usage is TRBJ2-2; D is possibly TRBD1 (6 bases). The CDR3 is 13 residues long. Trimming took 4 bases from V and 6 from J, leaving 10 bases between them. Germline assignment: CDR1 SGHRS and CDR2 YFSETQ.